The clone carrying this T cell receptor beta chain has a handful of counts. The CDR3 consists of 12 residues. From germline, CDR1 is SGHRS and CDR2 YFSETQ. The V end was cut by 4 bases, the J end by 2 bases, with 5 bases between. Time point of the sample: pre-sensitization, week 0. Stated treatment: therapeutic diphenylcyclopropenone sensitization with weekly scalp DPC. For the library, individual cDNA molecules each received unique molecular identifiers. Via MiXCR, TCRdb re-called the RACE reads, giving one row per CDR3 protein. The sample yields about 120,000 distinct CDR3 sequences, roughly 14% seen once. The data belong to a study of human T cells and chemical hapten exposure. About the study: Enrolled patients were predominantly female and had alopecia areata, totalis or universalis.

This sequence was found in a woman aged 18-30 years with alopecia areata. Some clones in this sample may be carry-over from other donors' samples. The rearrangement uses TRBV5-1 and TRBJ2-3; D unresolved. This specimen consisted of whole blood, obtained in connection with sensitization to the hapten diphenylcyclopropenone (DPC). The CDR3 loop is CASSVYTDTQYF. CDR3 bases: TGCGCCAGCAGCGTCTACACAGATACGCAGTATTTT.